A selection of T cell receptor beta chains follows, all from one sample in a study of blood T cells in healthy people across ages. From the 5' RACE reads, TCRdb called clonotypes with MiXCR, one entry per CDR3 protein. The data show some 860,000 distinct CDR3 sequences, roughly three fifths seen once. Material for sequencing was blood. These receptor sequences come from a man aged 40-49 years in good health. CDR3s include the opening cysteine and the closing phenylalanine or tryptophan. The order of the fields is CDR3 protein, CDR3 DNA, CDR3 length, V gene, clone size, D gene, J gene. D genes are given only for firm matches. Expanded clones get a size class; other rows say once, few or many, or leave the size out.

CDR3: CASSSYGQGSTSRQYF
DNA: TGTGCCAGCAGTTCATACGGACAGGGGTCGACCAGCAGGCAGTACTTC
length: 16
V: TRBV28
size: few
D: TRBD1
J: TRBJ2-7

CDR3: CASSPLAGGLYEQFF
DNA: TGTGCCAGCAGCCCCCTGGCGGGGGGGCTCTATGAGCAGTTCTTC
length: 15
V: TRBV7-9
size: .
D: TRBD2
J: TRBJ2-1

CDR3: CASRDSAYEQYF
DNA: TGTGCCAGCAGAGACAGCGCCTACGAGCAGTACTTC
length: 12
V: TRBV28
size: many
D: .
J: TRBJ2-7

CDR3: CASSRGLAPSSYEQYF
DNA: TGTGCCAGCAGCCGAGGGCTAGCGCCGAGCTCCTACGAGCAGTACTTC
length: 16
V: TRBV7-8
size: .
D: .
J: TRBJ2-7

CDR3: CASSTGQVFETQYF
DNA: TGTGCCAGCAGCACGGGACAGGTCTTTGAGACCCAGTACTTC
length: 14
V: TRBV7-2
size: .
D: TRBD1
J: TRBJ2-5

CDR3: CASSQVPEIYGYTF
DNA: TGTGCCAGCAGCCAAGTTCCGGAAATCTATGGCTACACCTTC
length: 14
V: TRBV3-1
size: .
D: .
J: TRBJ1-2

CDR3: CASSLGRGRNEQFF
DNA: TGTGCCAGCAGTTTAGGTCGTGGGAGGAATGAGCAGTTCTTC
length: 14
V: TRBV12-3/TRBV12-4
size: .
D: .
J: TRBJ2-1

CDR3: CASSQAGRVNSGNTIYF
DNA: TGCGCCAGCAGCCAAGCAGGGAGGGTAAACTCTGGAAACACCATATATTTT
length: 17
V: TRBV4-3
size: .
D: .
J: TRBJ1-3

CDR3: CASSSRDSGLDTQYF
DNA: TGTGCCAGCAGCTCCCGGGACTCCGGGTTAGATACGCAGTATTTT
length: 15
V: TRBV5-8
size: .
D: .
J: TRBJ2-3

CDR3: CASTRGLSYEQYF
DNA: TGTGCCAGCACAAGGGGGCTCTCCTACGAGCAGTACTTC
length: 13
V: TRBV28
size: .
D: TRBD1
J: TRBJ2-7

CDR3: CSVVRASTYGEQYF
DNA: TGCAGCGTTGTTCGGGCTTCCACCTACGGAGAGCAGTACTTC
length: 14
V: TRBV29-1
size: .
D: .
J: TRBJ2-7

CDR3: CAMASYGYTF
DNA: TGTGCTATGGCGTCTTATGGCTACACCTTC
length: 10
V: TRBV5-6
size: .
D: .
J: TRBJ1-2

CDR3: CASSDRGPNTEAFF
DNA: TGTGCCAGCAGCGACAGGGGACCGAACACTGAAGCTTTCTTT
length: 14
V: TRBV5-4
size: .
D: TRBD1
J: TRBJ1-1

CDR3: CASSLLEFPNEQYF
DNA: TGTGCCAGCAGCTTACTAGAGTTCCCGAATGAGCAGTACTTC
length: 14
V: TRBV9
size: .
D: .
J: TRBJ2-5

CDR3: CASSELAGPTQEAQYF
DNA: TGTGCCAGCAGTGAACTAGCGGGACCCACCCAAGAGGCCCAGTACTTC
length: 16
V: TRBV6-1
size: .
D: TRBD2
J: TRBJ2-7

CDR3: CATRQGGAQETQYF
DNA: TGTGCCACCAGACAGGGGGGTGCTCAAGAGACCCAGTACTTC
length: 14
V: TRBV6-6
size: .
D: TRBD1
J: TRBJ2-5

CDR3: CASSSSGRGLYEQYF
DNA: TGTGCCAGCAGCTCAAGCGGGAGGGGCCTCTACGAGCAGTACTTC
length: 15
V: TRBV7-9
size: few
D: TRBD2
J: TRBJ2-7

CDR3: CASSVGDRVRYGYTF
DNA: TGTGCCAGCAGCGTAGGGGACAGGGTCCGTTATGGCTACACCTTC
length: 15
V: TRBV9
size: .
D: TRBD1
J: TRBJ1-2

CDR3: CSARKGGDITEAFF
DNA: TGCAGTGCTAGAAAAGGGGGAGATATCACTGAAGCTTTCTTT
length: 14
V: TRBV20-1
size: once
D: .
J: TRBJ1-1

CDR3: CASSLMRAGAFHNEQFF
DNA: TGTGCCAGCAGCTTAATGCGGGCGGGGGCCTTCCACAATGAGCAGTTCTTC
length: 17
V: TRBV7-3
size: .
D: .
J: TRBJ2-1

CDR3: CATYRDSGANVLTF
DNA: TGCGCCACCTATCGGGACTCTGGGGCCAACGTCCTGACTTTC
length: 14
V: TRBV5-1
size: .
D: .
J: TRBJ2-6

CDR3: CASSLSRGGNYGYTF
DNA: TGTGCCAGCAGCTTATCCAGGGGTGGTAACTATGGCTACACCTTC
length: 15
V: TRBV7-2
size: .
D: .
J: TRBJ1-2

CDR3: CASSLVRMGEKLFF
DNA: TGTGCCAGCAGCTTAGTTAGGATGGGTGAAAAACTGTTTTTT
length: 14
V: TRBV7-2
size: few
D: .
J: TRBJ1-4

CDR3: CSARDRPEGQYF
DNA: TGCAGTGCTAGAGATCGTCCCGAGGGTCAGTACTTC
length: 12
V: TRBV20-1
size: .
D: .
J: TRBJ2-4

CDR3: CASSQEGLALGTDTQYF
DNA: TGCGCCAGCAGCCAAGAGGGACTAGCACTCGGCACAGATACGCAGTATTTT
length: 17
V: TRBV4-3
size: .
D: TRBD2
J: TRBJ2-3

CDR3: CSARSGTSDYNEQFF
DNA: TGCAGTGCTCGATCCGGGACTAGCGACTACAATGAGCAGTTCTTC
length: 15
V: TRBV20-1
size: .
D: TRBD2
J: TRBJ2-1

CDR3: CASSLNSPAAQETQYF
DNA: TGTGCCAGCAGTTTAAACTCTCCGGCAGCACAGGAGACCCAGTACTTC
length: 16
V: TRBV28
size: .
D: .
J: TRBJ2-5

CDR3: CASSKVLPPRTDTQYF
DNA: TGTGCCAGCAGCAAAGTCCTTCCTCCGCGCACAGATACGCAGTATTTT
length: 16
V: TRBV21-1
size: .
D: .
J: TRBJ2-3

CDR3: CATNGSGGVHTQYF
DNA: TGTGCCACCAACGGGAGCGGAGGGGTACATACGCAGTATTTT
length: 14
V: TRBV27
size: .
D: .
J: TRBJ2-3

CDR3: CASSLLLAGSYEQYF
DNA: TGTGCCAGCAGTTTGTTACTAGCGGGGAGCTACGAGCAGTACTTC
length: 15
V: TRBV28
size: few
D: TRBD2
J: TRBJ2-7

CDR3: CSASIPGLEQYF
DNA: TGCAGTGCCAGTATTCCGGGTTTGGAGCAGTACTTC
length: 12
V: TRBV20-1
size: .
D: .
J: TRBJ2-5

CDR3: CASSVGQYGYTF
DNA: TGTGCCAGCAGTGTAGGACAGTATGGCTACACCTTC
length: 12
V: TRBV2
size: few
D: .
J: TRBJ1-2

CDR3: CASSLSGAYTDTQYF
DNA: TGCGCCAGCAGCTTGAGTGGGGCTTACACAGATACGCAGTATTTT
length: 15
V: TRBV5-1
size: few
D: .
J: TRBJ2-3

CDR3: CASSFGIGGSGTDTQYF
DNA: TGTGCCAGCAGCTTTGGTATTGGGGGCAGCGGCACAGATACGCAGTATTTT
length: 17
V: TRBV7-2
size: few
D: .
J: TRBJ2-3

CDR3: CASSHDRELNIQYF
DNA: TGCGCCAGCAGCCATGACAGGGAGTTAAACATTCAGTACTTC
length: 14
V: TRBV4-1
size: few
D: TRBD1
J: TRBJ2-4

CDR3: CSATQGASEKLFF
DNA: TGCAGCGCCACTCAGGGGGCTTCTGAAAAACTGTTTTTT
length: 13
V: TRBV20-1
size: .
D: TRBD1
J: TRBJ1-4

CDR3: CASGAGTLTATNEKLFF
DNA: TGTGCCAGTGGGGCGGGGACCCTCACAGCCACTAATGAAAAACTGTTTTTT
length: 17
V: TRBV28
size: .
D: .
J: TRBJ1-4

CDR3: CASSLRQDSYGYTF
DNA: TGTGCCAGCAGTCTAAGGCAGGACAGCTATGGCTACACCTTC
length: 14
V: TRBV12-3/TRBV12-4
size: .
D: .
J: TRBJ1-2

CDR3: CASSLGNRRGLTEAFF
DNA: TGTGCCAGCAGTTTGGGGAATCGCAGGGGGCTTACTGAAGCTTTCTTT
length: 16
V: TRBV5-5
size: .
D: TRBD1
J: TRBJ1-1

CDR3: CASSLSNSYGYTF
DNA: TGTGCCAGCAGTTTGTCCAACTCCTATGGCTACACCTTC
length: 13
V: TRBV12-3/TRBV12-4
size: .
D: .
J: TRBJ1-2

CDR3: CASSLSIDGPNYGYTF
DNA: TGTGCCAGCAGCTTAAGTATCGATGGACCTAACTATGGCTACACCTTC
length: 16
V: TRBV13
size: .
D: .
J: TRBJ1-2

CDR3: CASSQGSGGEQYF
DNA: TGTGCCAGCAGCCAAGGGTCAGGGGGCGAGCAGTACTTC
length: 13
V: TRBV4-2
size: once
D: TRBD1
J: TRBJ2-7

CDR3: CSARDSQGGYTF
DNA: TGCAGTGCTAGAGATAGCCAGGGCGGCTACACCTTC
length: 12
V: TRBV20-1
size: .
D: .
J: TRBJ1-2

CDR3: CSVDPLAGRGEQFF
DNA: TGCAGCGTCGATCCTTTAGCGGGGAGGGGTGAGCAGTTCTTC
length: 14
V: TRBV29-1
size: once
D: TRBD2
J: TRBJ2-1

CDR3: CSASPFRDSNQPQHF
DNA: TGCAGTGCTAGCCCATTCAGGGATAGCAATCAGCCCCAGCATTTT
length: 15
V: TRBV20-1
size: few
D: .
J: TRBJ1-5

CDR3: CASSLVASTDTQYF
DNA: TGCGCCAGCAGCTTGGTGGCTAGCACAGATACGCAGTATTTT
length: 14
V: TRBV5-1
size: once
D: .
J: TRBJ2-3

CDR3: CAGSPMTTGGGTEAFF
DNA: TGTGCCGGCAGCCCGATGACGACAGGGGGCGGCACTGAAGCTTTCTTT
length: 16
V: TRBV7-9
size: .
D: TRBD1
J: TRBJ1-1

CDR3: CSAPSALATTWYQETQYF
DNA: TGCAGCGCCCCCAGCGCACTAGCAACGACCTGGTACCAAGAGACCCAGTACTTC
length: 18
V: TRBV20-1
size: .
D: .
J: TRBJ2-5

CDR3: CSARDPGRDTETQYF
DNA: TGCAGTGCTAGAGATCCCGGCAGGGATACGGAGACCCAGTACTTC
length: 15
V: TRBV20-1
size: few
D: .
J: TRBJ2-5

CDR3: CASSSRGTGGLGYGYTF
DNA: TGTGCCAGCAGCTCGCGGGGGACAGGGGGTCTTGGCTATGGCTACACCTTC
length: 17
V: TRBV7-9
size: many
D: TRBD1
J: TRBJ1-2

CDR3: CASSLAQGPHYEQYF
DNA: TGCGCCAGCAGCTTGGCCCAGGGCCCTCACTACGAGCAGTACTTC
length: 15
V: TRBV5-1
size: few
D: .
J: TRBJ2-7

CDR3: CSVERGGRGGRGEQYF
DNA: TGCAGCGTTGAACGTGGGGGGAGGGGGGGCCGTGGTGAGCAGTACTTC
length: 16
V: TRBV29-1
size: .
D: .
J: TRBJ2-5

CDR3: CASSSPGLGEETQYF
DNA: TGTGCCAGCAGTTCCCCCGGACTGGGAGAGGAGACCCAGTACTTC
length: 15
V: TRBV12-3/TRBV12-4
size: .
D: .
J: TRBJ2-5